There are a few counts of the clone carrying this TCR beta chain. TCRdb used MiXCR to reprocess the reads, holding one entry per CDR3 protein. The data hold about 740,000 distinct CDR3 sequences, with approximately 40% observed a single time. The V end was cut by 10 bases, the J end by 7 bases, with 19 bases between. Germline V gene sequence: CDR1 MDHEN, CDR2 SYDVKM. The CDR3 is 14 residues long. The data were taken from a study of T cell repertoires in cytomegalovirus infection. This TCR was sampled from a human donor in good health (CMV status not recorded). Some clones in this sample may be carry-over from other donors' samples. Sequencing was done on a sample of PBMCs. The V and J genes are TRBV28 and TRBJ1-4; possibly TRBD1 for D (6 bases). CDR3 DNA: TGTGCCACCATCCCAGGGGCGCGTAGTGAAAAACTGTTTTTT. Translated: CATIPGARSEKLFF.